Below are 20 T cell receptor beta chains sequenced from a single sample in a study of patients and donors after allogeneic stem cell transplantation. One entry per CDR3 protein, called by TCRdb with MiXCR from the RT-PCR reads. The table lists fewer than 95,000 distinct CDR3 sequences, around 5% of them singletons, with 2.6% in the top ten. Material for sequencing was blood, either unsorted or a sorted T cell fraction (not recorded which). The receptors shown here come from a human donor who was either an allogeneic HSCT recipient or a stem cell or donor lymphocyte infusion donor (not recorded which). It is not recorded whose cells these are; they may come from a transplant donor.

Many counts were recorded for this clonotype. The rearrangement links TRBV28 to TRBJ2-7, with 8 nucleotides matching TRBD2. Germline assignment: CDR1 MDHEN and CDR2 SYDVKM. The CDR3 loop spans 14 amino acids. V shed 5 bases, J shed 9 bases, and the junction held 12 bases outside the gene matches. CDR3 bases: TGTGCCAGCAGTACCGGGACTAGTTTATCGGTGCAGTACTTC. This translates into CASSTGTSLSVQYF.

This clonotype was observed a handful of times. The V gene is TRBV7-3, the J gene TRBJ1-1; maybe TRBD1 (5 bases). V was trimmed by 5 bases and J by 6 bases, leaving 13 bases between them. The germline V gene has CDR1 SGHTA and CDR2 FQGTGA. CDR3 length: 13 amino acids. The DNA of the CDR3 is TGTGCCAGCAGCGCCTACCAGGGCTCTGAAGCTTTCTTT. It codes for CASSAYQGSEAFF.

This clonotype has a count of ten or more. CDR3 sequence reads: CASSEWASGPADTQYF. As DNA, the CDR3 is TGCGCCAGCAGTGAGTGGGCTAGCGGGCCCGCAGATACGCAGTATTTT. The chain joins TRBV10-2 to TRBJ2-3, with 8 bases that match TRBD2. CDR3 length: 16 residues. The V gene's germline CDR1 is WSHSY and CDR2 SAAADI. V lost 1 base to trimming and J lost 4 bases; unmatched junction nucleotides: 7.

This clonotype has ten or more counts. CDR3 sequence reads: CASSKAKTSFQETQYF. CDR3 coding DNA: TGTGCCAGCAGCAAAGCAAAGACTAGCTTTCAAGAGACCCAGTACTTC. The chain uses TRBV21-1 and TRBJ2-5; the table's TRBD2 call for D was not verified on the DNA. TRBV21-1 is termed a pseudogene. The CDR3 sequence is 16 residues long.

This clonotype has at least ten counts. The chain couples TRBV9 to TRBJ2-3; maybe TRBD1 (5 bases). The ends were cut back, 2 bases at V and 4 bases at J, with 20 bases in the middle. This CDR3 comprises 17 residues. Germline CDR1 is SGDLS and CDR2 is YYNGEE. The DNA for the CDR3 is TGTGCCAGCAGCGTCACTCTGGCAGGGATTGGGTCAGATACGCAGTATTTT. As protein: CASSVTLAGIGSDTQYF.

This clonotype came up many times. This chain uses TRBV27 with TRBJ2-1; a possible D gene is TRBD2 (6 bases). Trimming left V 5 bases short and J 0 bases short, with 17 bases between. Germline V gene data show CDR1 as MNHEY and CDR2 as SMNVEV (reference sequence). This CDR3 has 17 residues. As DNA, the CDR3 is TGTGCCAGCAGTACCCCCCTCCGAGCGGGCTCCTACAATGAGCAGTTCTTC. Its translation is CASSTPLRAGSYNEQFF.

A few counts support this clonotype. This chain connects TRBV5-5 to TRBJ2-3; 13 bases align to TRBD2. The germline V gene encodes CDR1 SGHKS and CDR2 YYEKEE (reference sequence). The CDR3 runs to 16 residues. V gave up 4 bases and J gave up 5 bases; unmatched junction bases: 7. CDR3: CASSTSGRAGGDTQYF. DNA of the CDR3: TGTGCCAGCAGCACTAGCGGGAGGGCTGGGGGAGATACGCAGTATTTT.

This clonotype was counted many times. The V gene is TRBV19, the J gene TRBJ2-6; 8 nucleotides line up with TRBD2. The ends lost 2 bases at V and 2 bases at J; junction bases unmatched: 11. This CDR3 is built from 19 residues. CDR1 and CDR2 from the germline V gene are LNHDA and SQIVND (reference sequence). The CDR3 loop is CASSINMAGGSAGANVLTF. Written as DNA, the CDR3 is TGTGCCAGTAGTATAAATATGGCGGGAGGATCTGCTGGGGCCAACGTCCTGACTTTC.

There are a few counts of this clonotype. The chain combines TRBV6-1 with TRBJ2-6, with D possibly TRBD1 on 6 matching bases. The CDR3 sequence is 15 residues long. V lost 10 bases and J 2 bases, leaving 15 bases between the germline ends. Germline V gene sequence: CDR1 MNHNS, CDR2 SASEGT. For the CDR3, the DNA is TGTGCCATCAAGGATGGGGGCGCTGGGGCCAACGTCCTGACTTTC. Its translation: CAIKDGGAGANVLTF.

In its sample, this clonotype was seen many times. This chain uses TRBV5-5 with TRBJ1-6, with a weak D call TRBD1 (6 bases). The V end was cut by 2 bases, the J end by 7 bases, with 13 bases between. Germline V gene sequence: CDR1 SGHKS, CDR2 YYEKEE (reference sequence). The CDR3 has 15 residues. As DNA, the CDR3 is TGTGCCAGCAGCTTTCAGGGGCAGATAAATTCACCCCTCCACTTT. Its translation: CASSFQGQINSPLHF.

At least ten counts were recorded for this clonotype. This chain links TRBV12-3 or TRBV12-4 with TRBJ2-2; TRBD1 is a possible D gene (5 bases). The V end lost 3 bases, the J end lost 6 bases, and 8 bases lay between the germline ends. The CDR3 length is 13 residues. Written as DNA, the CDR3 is TGTGCCAGCAGTTTCTCAGGGCCCGGGGAGCTGTTTTTT. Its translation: CASSFSGPGELFF.

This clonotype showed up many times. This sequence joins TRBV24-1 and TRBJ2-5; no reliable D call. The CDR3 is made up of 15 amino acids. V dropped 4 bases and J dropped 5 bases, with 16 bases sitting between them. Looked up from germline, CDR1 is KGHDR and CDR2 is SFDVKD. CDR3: CATSDPRLYEETQYF. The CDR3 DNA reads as TGTGCCACCAGTGACCCTAGACTGTATGAGGAGACCCAGTACTTC.

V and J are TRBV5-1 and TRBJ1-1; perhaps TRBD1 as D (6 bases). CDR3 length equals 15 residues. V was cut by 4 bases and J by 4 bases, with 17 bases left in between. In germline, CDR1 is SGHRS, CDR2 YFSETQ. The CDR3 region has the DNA TGCGCCAGCAGCCCCGCAGGGCAAGGGGGCACTGAAGCTTTCTTT. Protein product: CASSPAGQGGTEAFF. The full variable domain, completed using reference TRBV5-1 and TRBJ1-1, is KAGVTQTPRYLIKTRGQQVTLSCSPISGHRSVSWYQQTPGQGLQFLFEYFSETQRNKGNFPGRFSGRQFSNSRSEMNVSTLELGDSALYLCASSPAGQGGTEAFFGQGTRLTVV.

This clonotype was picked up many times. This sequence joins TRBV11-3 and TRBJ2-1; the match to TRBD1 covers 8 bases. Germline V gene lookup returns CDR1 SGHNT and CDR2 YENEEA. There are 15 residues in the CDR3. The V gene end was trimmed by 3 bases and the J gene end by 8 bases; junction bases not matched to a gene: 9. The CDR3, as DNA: TGTGCCAGCAGCTTGGGACAGGCCCCCGGGGATGAGCAGTTCTTC. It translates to CASSLGQAPGDEQFF.

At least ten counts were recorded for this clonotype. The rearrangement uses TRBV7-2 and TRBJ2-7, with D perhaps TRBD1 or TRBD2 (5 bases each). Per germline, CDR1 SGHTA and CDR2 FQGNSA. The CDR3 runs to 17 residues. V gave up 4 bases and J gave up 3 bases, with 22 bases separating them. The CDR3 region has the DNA TGTGCCAGCAGCTCCACTCCCTGGGACCCTTTTAACTACGAGCAGTACTTC. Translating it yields CASSSTPWDPFNYEQYF. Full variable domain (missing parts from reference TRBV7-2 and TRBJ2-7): GAGVSQSPSNKVTEKGKDVELRCDPISGHTALYWYRQSLGQGLEFLIYFQGNSAPDKSGLPSDRFSAERTGGSVSTLTIQRTQQEDSAVYLCASSSTPWDPFNYEQYFGPGTRLTVT.

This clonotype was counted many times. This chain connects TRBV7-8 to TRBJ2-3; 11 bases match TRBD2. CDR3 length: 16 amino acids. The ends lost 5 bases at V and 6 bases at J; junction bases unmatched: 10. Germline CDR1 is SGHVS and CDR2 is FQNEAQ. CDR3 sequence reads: CASSLGLAGSRDTQYF. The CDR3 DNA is TGTGCCAGCAGCCTAGGACTAGCGGGTTCCAGGGATACGCAGTATTTT.

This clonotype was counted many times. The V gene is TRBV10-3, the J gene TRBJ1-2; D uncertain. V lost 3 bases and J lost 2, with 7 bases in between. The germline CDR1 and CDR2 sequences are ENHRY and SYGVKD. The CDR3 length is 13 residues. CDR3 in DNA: TGTGCCATCAGTGACACGTCAAACTATGGCTACACCTTC. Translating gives CAISDTSNYGYTF.

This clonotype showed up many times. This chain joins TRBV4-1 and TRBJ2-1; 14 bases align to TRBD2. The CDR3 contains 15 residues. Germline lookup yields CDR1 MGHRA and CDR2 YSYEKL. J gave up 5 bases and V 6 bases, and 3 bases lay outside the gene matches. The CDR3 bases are TGCGCCAGCAGGCTGGGACTAGCGGGAGACAATGAGCAGTTCTTC. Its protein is CASRLGLAGDNEQFF.

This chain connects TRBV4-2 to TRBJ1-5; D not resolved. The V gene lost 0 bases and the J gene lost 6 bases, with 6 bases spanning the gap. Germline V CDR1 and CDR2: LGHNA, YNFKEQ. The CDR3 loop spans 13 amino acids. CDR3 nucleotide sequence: TGTGCCAGCAGCCAAGAGGAAGGTCAGCCCCAGCATTTT. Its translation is CASSQEEGQPQHF.

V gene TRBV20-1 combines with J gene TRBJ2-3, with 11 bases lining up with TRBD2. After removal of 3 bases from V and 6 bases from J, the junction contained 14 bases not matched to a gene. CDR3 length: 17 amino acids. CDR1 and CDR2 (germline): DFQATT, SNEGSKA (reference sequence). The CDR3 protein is CSARLLAGVTFRDTQYF. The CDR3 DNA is TGCAGTGCTAGGTTACTAGCGGGGGTCACCTTCCGGGATACGCAGTATTTT.